The 10 T cell receptor beta chains reported below all come from one sample, sequenced in a study of T-cell reconstitution after alpha-beta-depleted transplantation in children. Unique molecular identifiers were used in preparing the TCRbeta library. TCRdb used MiXCR to reprocess the PCR reads, holding one entry per CDR3 protein. The sample has about 170,000 distinct CDR3 sequences, 11% seen once. The starting material was PBMCs, obtained before TCRalphabeta/CD19-depleted stem cell transplant. The receptor source for this set is a boy aged 2-9 years with acute myeloid leukemia, due to receive a stem cell transplant.

This clonotype was counted ten times or more. The chain links TRBV19 to TRBJ2-3; 10 nucleotides agree with TRBD2. The CDR3 loop spans 15 amino acids. In germline, CDR1 is LNHDA, CDR2 SQIVND (reference sequence). V was pared by 5 bases and J by 4 bases, with 6 bases of the junction left unmatched. In DNA form, the CDR3 reads TGTGCCAGTAGTTGGACTAGCGGATGGGCAGATACGCAGTATTTT. Residues: CASSWTSGWADTQYF.

This clonotype came up once. The V call is TRBV28, the J call TRBJ2-3, with TRBD1 matching 8 bases. The CDR3 covers 16 residues. J lost 2 bases, V lost 5 bases, and 9 bases had no gene match. The germline V gene has CDR1 MDHEN and CDR2 SYDVKM. The CDR3 DNA follows: TGTGCCAGCAGTCTGGGACAGGCTGGGCCCACAGATACGCAGTATTTT. Protein product: CASSLGQAGPTDTQYF.

This clonotype was seen at least ten times. The chain recombines TRBV20-1 with TRBJ2-7; 10 bases fit TRBD1. CDR1 DFQATT and CDR2 SNEGSKA come from the germline V gene (reference sequence). This CDR3 has 15 residues. With V trimmed by 5 bases and J by 3 bases, 10 bases remained unmatched. The CDR3 nucleotides are TGCAGTGCTCGCAGCCCGGACAGGGGGTTCTACGAGCAGTACTTC. Residues: CSARSPDRGFYEQYF.

Of note for this clonotype: A clone one base away is much larger, so this may be a read error. The chain recombines TRBV12-3 or TRBV12-4 with TRBJ2-5; D may be TRBD2 (6 bases). The CDR3 is 15 residues long. CDR3 residues: CASSSPRDFQEAQYF. In DNA, the CDR3 is TGTGCCAGCAGTTCACCAAGGGACTTCCAAGAGGCCCAGTACTTC.

There are many counts of this clonotype. The chain joins TRBV27 to TRBJ1-6; 7 nucleotides agree with TRBD1. Losses at the gene ends were 7 bases for V and 3 bases for J; bases not matched to a gene: 6. CDR1 and CDR2 from the germline V gene are MNHEY and SMNVEV (reference sequence). The CDR3 spans 15 residues. The DNA of the CDR3 is TGTGCCAGCACTAACCGACAGGGCTATAATTCACCCCTCCACTTT. Protein sequence: CASTNRQGYNSPLHF.

This clonotype has ten or more counts. CDR3 region: CASSLDGQGVLPYEQYF. CDR3 coding DNA: TGTGCCAGCAGTTTGGATGGACAGGGGGTCCTCCCCTACGAGCAGTACTTC. The genes are TRBV28 and TRBJ2-7; TRBD1 matches at 10 bases. The CDR3 loop spans 17 amino acids. Germline V CDR1 and CDR2: MDHEN, SYDVKM. The junction had 10 bases not matched to a gene; V was cut back by 3 bases and J by 2 bases.

This clonotype was seen many times. The chain joins TRBV6-5 to TRBJ2-7; D assignment may be TRBD1 or TRBD2 (6 bases each). Germline values: CDR1 MNHEY, CDR2 SVGAGI. Deletions cut 1 base from V and 7 bases from J, with 14 bases between. This CDR3 comprises 14 residues. The CDR3 coding sequence is TGTGCCAGCAGTTACTTGGGGGGCCGGTCGGAGCAGTACTTC. It is translated as CASSYLGGRSEQYF.

This clonotype has a count of ten or more. V is TRBV3-1 and J is TRBJ2-6; D not certain. Germline V gene sequence: CDR1 LGHDT, CDR2 YNNKEL (reference sequence). Deletions cut 2 bases from V and 0 bases from J, with 2 bases between. The CDR3 runs to 14 residues. The chain's CDR3 is CASSQHSGANVLTF. As DNA, the CDR3 is TGTGCCAGCAGCCAACACTCTGGGGCCAACGTCCTGACTTTC.

This clonotype showed up many times. This chain connects TRBV9 to TRBJ2-1; 10 bases align to TRBD2. The CDR3 covers 19 residues. Germline V lookup: CDR1 SGDLS, CDR2 YYNGEE. V lost 0 bases to trimming and J lost 4 bases; unmatched junction nucleotides: 13. The CDR3 protein is CASSVGRLAGAGLYNEQFF. The CDR3 nucleotides are TGTGCCAGCAGCGTAGGTCGGCTAGCGGGAGCCGGATTGTACAATGAGCAGTTCTTC.

In its sample, this clonotype was seen many times. The V gene is TRBV20-1, the J gene TRBJ2-7; unclear D gene. Trimming took 5 bases from V and 1 from J, leaving 9 bases between them. The CDR3 runs to 12 residues. The germline V gene encodes CDR1 DFQATT and CDR2 SNEGSKA (reference sequence). As DNA, the CDR3 is TGCAGTGCTGGACGCGGTTCCTACGAGCAGTACTTC. It encodes CSAGRGSYEQYF.